A selection of T cell receptor beta chains follows, all from one sample in a study of CD8+ T cells in alopecia areata. Here immunoSEQ multiplex PCR was the method, and the copy in TCRdb shows in-frame clones only, minus some. This table holds under 250,000 clones, about 53% found once. Specimen: CD4+ T cells sorted from blood, collected at week 0. These receptor sequences come from a human donor with alopecia areata. The CDR3 runs from the conserved cysteine through the conserved F or W. Fields, in order: D gene, J gene, V gene, clone size, CDR3 DNA, CDR3 protein. A D gene is named only where the DNA matches it firmly. Part of the rows lack a size; the others show once, few, many or a class for expanded clones.

-	TRBJ2-3	TRBV6-6	-	TGTGCCAGCTACGGGGGCTCACAGGGTACGCAGTATTTT	CASYGGSQGTQYF
-	TRBJ2-1	TRBV30	-	TGTGCCTGGAGAAAGTGGCAGGGGGGCAATGAGCAGTTCTTC	CAWRKWQGGNEQFF
TRBD2	TRBJ2-1	TRBV6-1	-	TGTGCCAGCAGCGGACTAGCCTACAATGAGCAGTTCTTC	CASSGLAYNEQFF
-	TRBJ1-2	TRBV27	-	TGTGCCAGCAGTTTCAAGGGGTCCTCGCGGGACTATGGCTACACCTTC	CASSFKGSSRDYGYTF
TRBD1	TRBJ2-5	TRBV19	-	TGTGCCAGTAGGCCGAGCAGGGACAGAGTCAAGGGGGAGACCCAGTACTTC	CASRPSRDRVKGETQYF
TRBD1	TRBJ1-1	TRBV30	-	TGTGCCTGGGCGCGCGACAGGGGCACTGAAGCTTTCTTT	CAWARDRGTEAFF
-	TRBJ2-3	TRBV29-1	-	TGCAGCGTTGATGATACGCAGTATTTT	CSVDDTQYF
-	TRBJ2-3	TRBV6-6	-	TGTGCCAGCAGTTCTCCCTCTACAGGACTCACAGATACGCAGTATTTT	CASSSPSTGLTDTQYF
TRBD2	TRBJ2-3	TRBV4-2	-	TGTGCCAGCAGCCTGACACTAGCGGCCAGCACAGATACGCAGTATTTT	CASSLTLAASTDTQYF
-	TRBJ2-3	TRBV6-1	-	TGTGCCAGCAGTGAATGGAGTACGGGACCCACAGATACGCAGTATTTT	CASSEWSTGPTDTQYF
-	TRBJ2-1	TRBV23-1	-	TGCGCCAGCAGTCCAGCGCGATACAATGAGCAGTTCTTC	CASSPARYNEQFF
TRBD2	TRBJ2-1	TRBV30	-	TGTGCCTCGGGAGGGTACAATGAGCAGTTCTTC	CASGGYNEQFF
TRBD1	TRBJ1-1	TRBV25-1	-	TGTGCCAGCAGCCGGGACAGCAACACTGAAGCTTTCTTT	CASSRDSNTEAFF
-	TRBJ2-7	TRBV23-1	few	TGCGCCAGCAGTCAAGCTCTCGGGAGAGCCTACGAGCAGTACTTC	CASSQALGRAYEQYF
-	TRBJ1-6	TRBV14	-	TGTGCCAGCAGCCAAGTAGGGTGGTCACCCCTCCACTTT	CASSQVGWSPLHF
TRBD1	TRBJ1-2	TRBV6-5	-	TGTGCCAGCAAAGCGAGACAGGGCCGCTATGGCTACACCTTC	CASKARQGRYGYTF
-	TRBJ1-4	TRBV7-9	few	TGTGCCAGCAGCTTACGGGGGGATAATGAAAAACTGTTTTTT	CASSLRGDNEKLFF
-	TRBJ1-5	TRBV29-1	-	TGCAGCGTGGTATACAGGGCCGATCAGCCCCAGCATTTT	CSVVYRADQPQHF
-	TRBJ1-1	TRBV6-1	-	TGTGCCAGCAGTATCTCAGGCGGAGGCACTGAAGCTTTCTTT	CASSISGGGTEAFF
TRBD2	TRBJ2-1	TRBV11-2	many	TGTGCCAGCAGCCCGGGGTCTAGCGGGAGGATGAGTGAGCAGTTCTTC	CASSPGSSGRMSEQFF
-	TRBJ1-2	TRBV6-5	few	TGTGCCAGCAGTTACTTGCCCGGCGGTGGCTACACCTTC	CASSYLPGGGYTF
TRBD1	TRBJ1-1	TRBV5-1	-	TGCGCCAGCAGCTTGCGGGACAGGGCCTTGAACACTGAAGCTTTCTTT	CASSLRDRALNTEAFF